These 21 T cell receptor beta chains came from one sample sequenced in a study of shared T cell receptors in the human thymus (dated by TCRdb to the early 2020s). Library generation was performed with the immunoSEQ multiplex PCR assay. This immuneACCESS table, as held by TCRdb, lists in-frame sequences with V and J called but not all clones. Of the missing ones, under half trace to an unresolved V gene in checked studies; the others have no known cause. Within this sample are hundreds of thousands of clones, with roughly 74% of them counted one time only. Of the sample, around 0.013% falls within the top ten clones. This sample also appeared in a second study, on human thymus T cells.

Sequenced sample: thymocytes. The receptor source for this set is a boy less than two years old with a congenital heart defect. Donor details come from another sample of the same person, matched by shared clones.

The rearrangement uses TRBV6-5 and TRBJ1-1; 12 nucleotides match TRBD1. The CDR3 contains 13 residues. Germline V gene lookup returns CDR1 MNHEY and CDR2 SVGAGI. V lost 6 bases to trimming and J lost 7 bases; unmatched junction nucleotides: 3. The CDR3 nucleotides are TGTGCCAGCAGGGGACAGGGGGCAATTGAAGCTTTCTTT. Residues: CASRGQGAIEAFF.

J is TRBJ2-1 and V is TRBV25-1, with 12 bases lining up with TRBD2. Trimming at V came to 0 bases and at J to 6 bases, leaving 9 bases not matched to a gene. The CDR3 contains 18 residues. Germline CDR1 is MGHDK and CDR2 is SYGVNS. CDR3 coding DNA: TGTGCCAGCAGTGAATATCCCCCCCGGACTAGCGGGATCAATGAGCAGTTCTTC. Its translation is CASSEYPPRTSGINEQFF. Full variable domain (rest looked up from reference TRBV25-1 and TRBJ2-1): EADIYQTPRYLVIGTGKKITLECSQTMGHDKMYWYQQDPGMELHLIHYSYGVNSTEKGDLSSESTVSRIRTEHFPLTLESARPSHTSQYLCASSEYPPRTSGINEQFFGPGTRLTVL.

The rearrangement links TRBV10-3 to TRBJ2-1, with 9 positions matching TRBD1. From germline, CDR1 is ENHRY and CDR2 SYGVKD. The CDR3 covers 19 residues. V shed 2 bases and J 8 bases; nucleotides not matched to a gene: 19. The CDR3 sequence: CAISERGDTTGTGSHEQFF. CDR3 nucleotides: TGTGCCATCAGTGAGAGGGGGGATACCACCGGGACAGGGAGCCATGAGCAGTTCTTC.

This clone appeared a few times. The V gene is TRBV5-1, the J gene TRBJ1-2; D unclear. The CDR3 totals 12 residues. Trimming stripped 5 bases from V and 8 bases from J, with 13 bases between. Germline-derived CDR1 and CDR2 are SGHRS and YFSETQ. Here the CDR3 DNA reads TGCGCCAGCAGTCCCGACACGTCGGGCTACACCTTC. It yields the protein CASSPDTSGYTF. The variable domain in full, with the rest retrieved from reference TRBV5-1 and TRBJ1-2, is KAGVTQTPRYLIKTRGQQVTLSCSPISGHRSVSWYQQTPGQGLQFLFEYFSETQRNKGNFPGRFSGRQFSNSRSEMNVSTLELGDSALYLCASSPDTSGYTFGSGTRLTVV.

The gene calls are TRBV4-2 and TRBJ2-1; tentative D call: TRBD2 (6 bases). The CDR3 length is 15 residues. The V end lost 4 bases, the J end lost 7 bases, and 17 bases lay between the germline ends. CDR1 is LGHNA and CDR2 is YNFKEQ in the germline V gene. The DNA of the CDR3 is TGTGCCAGCAGCCGAACGGGAGTGCCGGGGAATGAGCAGTTCTTC. Its translation: CASSRTGVPGNEQFF.

V usage is TRBV4-1 and J usage is TRBJ1-3; D is uncertain. This CDR3 comprises 16 residues. Trimming pared 0 bases from V and 0 bases from J, leaving 9 bases between. The V gene's germline CDR1 is MGHRA and CDR2 YSYEKL. CDR3 loop: CASSQEGRVSGNTIYF. In nucleotides, the CDR3 is TGCGCCAGCAGCCAAGAGGGTCGGGTCTCTGGAAACACCATATATTTT.

This sequence joins TRBV5-1 and TRBJ2-3; TRBD1 matches at 8 bases. J gave up 0 bases and V 3 bases, and 9 bases lay outside the gene matches. The CDR3 contains 17 residues. CDR1 SGHRS and CDR2 YFSETQ come from the germline V gene. The CDR3 nucleotides read TGCGCCAGCAGCTCGCCTACAGGGGGGCCTAGCACAGATACGCAGTATTTT. Its protein product is CASSSPTGGPSTDTQYF. The whole variable domain, filled in from reference TRBV5-1 and TRBJ2-3, reads KAGVTQTPRYLIKTRGQQVTLSCSPISGHRSVSWYQQTPGQGLQFLFEYFSETQRNKGNFPGRFSGRQFSNSRSEMNVSTLELGDSALYLCASSSPTGGPSTDTQYFGPGTRLTVL.

The J gene is TRBJ2-7, the V gene TRBV30, with D uncertain. The CDR3 length is 10 residues. Trimming cost V 8 bases and J 0 bases, with 5 bases left between them. CDR1 and CDR2 from the germline V gene are GTSNPN and SVGIG (reference sequence). The CDR3 protein is CAASSYEQYF. CDR3 DNA: TGTGCCGCTAGCTCCTACGAGCAGTACTTC.

The chain recombines TRBV19 with TRBJ1-1; D perhaps matches TRBD1 (5 bases). CDR3 length: 13 residues. Deletions cut 4 bases from V and 1 base from J, with 7 bases between. Germline CDR1 reads LNHDA; CDR2 reads SQIVND (reference sequence). The CDR3 is CASSSRENTEAFF. CDR3 coding DNA: TGTGCCAGTAGTAGCAGGGAGAACACTGAAGCTTTCTTT.

This clone was counted a few times. This rearrangement joins TRBV2 to TRBJ2-7; possibly TRBD1 for D (5 bases). Trimming took off 4 bases at V and 1 base at J, with 14 bases between the two ends. The CDR3 consists of 15 residues. Per germline, CDR1 SNHLY and CDR2 FYNNEI. CDR3 bases: TGTGCCAGCAGTGGCAGGGTCAGAAGATCCTACGAGCAGTACTTC. As protein: CASSGRVRRSYEQYF.

This clone was observed a few times. The chain links TRBV4-3 to TRBJ2-7; TRBD2 might be the D (6 bases). CDR3 length: 13 residues. V lost 4 bases, J lost 2 bases, and 9 bases lay in between. In germline, CDR1 is LGHNA, CDR2 YSLEER. CDR3 DNA: TGCGCCAGCAGCCCGGGAGTCCCCTACGAGCAGTACTTC. This codes for CASSPGVPYEQYF.

This sequence joins TRBV4-2 and TRBJ2-1; the match to TRBD2 covers 7 bases. This CDR3 region has 17 residues. The junction had 8 bases not matched to a gene; V was cut back by 0 bases and J by 3 bases. CDR1 is LGHNA, CDR2 YNFKEQ, per germline. The DNA for the CDR3 is TGTGCCAGCAGCCAAGATCGCGCGGGAGAGGGCTACAATGAGCAGTTCTTC. It specifies CASSQDRAGEGYNEQFF.

The gene calls are TRBV7-3 and TRBJ2-1; 15 bases align to TRBD2. The CDR3 is made up of 16 amino acids. CDR1 SGHTA and CDR2 FQGTGA come from the germline V gene. Trimming took 4 bases from V and 7 from J; bases not matched to a gene: 5. The CDR3: CASSSGLAGGGNEQFF. The CDR3 DNA reads TGTGCCAGCAGCTCCGGACTAGCGGGAGGGGGGAATGAGCAGTTCTTC.

The chain uses TRBV11-2 and TRBJ1-2, with 9 bases matching TRBD1. Germline CDR1 and CDR2: SGHAT and FQNNGV. Germline trimming cut 2 bases from V and 3 bases from J; bases unmatched to any gene: 10. CDR3 size: 17 residues. This CDR3 is CASSLRDPGQGDYGYTF. The CDR3, as DNA: TGTGCCAGCAGCTTAAGAGACCCGGGACAGGGTGACTATGGCTACACCTTC.

This clone has more than one count but fewer than ten. The chain combines TRBV5-1 with TRBJ2-1; D unresolved. V was trimmed by 4 bases and J by 0 bases, leaving 8 bases between them. Germline CDR1 reads SGHRS; CDR2 reads YFSETQ. This CDR3 spans 14 amino acids. The chain's CDR3 is CASSDSSSYNEQFF. As DNA, the CDR3 is TGCGCCAGCAGCGATTCGAGCTCCTACAATGAGCAGTTCTTC.

The gene calls are TRBV9 and TRBJ2-7, with 7 bases lining up with TRBD2. This CDR3 contains 15 residues. Germline V lookup: CDR1 SGDLS, CDR2 YYNGEE. The V segment lost 0 bases and the J segment 2 bases; nucleotides outside the gene matches: 5. In DNA, the CDR3 is TGTGCCAGCAGCGTAGGGGGGGGTACCACCTACGAGCAGTACTTC. This codes for CASSVGGGTTYEQYF.

The chain employs TRBV27 and TRBJ2-5; 8 positions match TRBD2. V lost 8 bases, J lost 4 bases, and 3 bases stayed unmatched. The CDR3 runs 12 residues. Germline CDR1 and CDR2: MNHEY and SMNVEV (reference sequence). Here the CDR3 DNA reads TGTGCCAGCCGGGGGGGGCCAGAGACCCAGTACTTC. Protein sequence: CASRGGPETQYF.

The rearrangement links TRBV18 to TRBJ1-2; D is unclear. Per the germline V gene, CDR1 is KGHSH and CDR2 is LQKENI. V lost 2 bases and J 8 bases, leaving 9 bases between the germline ends. This CDR3 comprises 12 residues. CDR3 region: CASSPAWRGYTF. The CDR3 DNA reads as TGTGCCAGCTCACCAGCCTGGAGAGGCTACACCTTC.

The chain uses TRBV9 and TRBJ2-1; the D gene is possibly TRBD2 (6 bases). Trimming took off 7 bases at V and 9 bases at J, with 20 bases between the two ends. Germline V lookup: CDR1 SGDLS, CDR2 YYNGEE. The CDR3 covers 14 residues. CDR3 nucleotide sequence: TGTGCCAGCTCCCCGCAGCGGGCCGTATTTGAGCAGTTCTTC. It specifies CASSPQRAVFEQFF. The entire variable domain, with the rest obtained from reference TRBV9 and TRBJ2-1, is as follows: DSGVTQTPKHLITATGQRVTLRCSPRSGDLSVYWYQQSLDQGLQFLIQYYNGEERAKGNILERFSAQQFPDLHSELNLSSLELGDSALYFCASSPQRAVFEQFFGPGTRLTVL.

The chain couples TRBV28 to TRBJ2-5; no reliable D call. The V and J ends lost 1 base and 5 bases respectively, with 11 bases between them. Germline CDR1 reads MDHEN; CDR2 reads SYDVKM. The CDR3 is made up of 14 amino acids. The CDR3 nucleotides are TGTGCCAGCAGTTTATCTCCTAGACTCGAGACCCAGTACTTC. Its protein product is CASSLSPRLETQYF.

V is TRBV11-3 and J is TRBJ1-1, with D uncertain. There are 16 residues in the CDR3. Germline-derived CDR1 and CDR2 are SGHNT and YENEEA. V was pared by 1 base and J by 1 base, with 13 bases between. Here the CDR3 reads CASSLVQERGNTEAFF. In DNA, the CDR3 is TGTGCCAGCAGCTTAGTCCAGGAGCGGGGGAACACTGAAGCTTTCTTT. Full variable domain (rest looked up from reference TRBV11-3 and TRBJ1-1): EAGVVQSPRYKIIEKKQPVAFWCNPISGHNTLYWYLQNLGQGPELLIRYENEEAVDDSQLPKDRFSAERLKGVDSTLKIQPAELGDSAVYLCASSLVQERGNTEAFFGQGTRLTVV.